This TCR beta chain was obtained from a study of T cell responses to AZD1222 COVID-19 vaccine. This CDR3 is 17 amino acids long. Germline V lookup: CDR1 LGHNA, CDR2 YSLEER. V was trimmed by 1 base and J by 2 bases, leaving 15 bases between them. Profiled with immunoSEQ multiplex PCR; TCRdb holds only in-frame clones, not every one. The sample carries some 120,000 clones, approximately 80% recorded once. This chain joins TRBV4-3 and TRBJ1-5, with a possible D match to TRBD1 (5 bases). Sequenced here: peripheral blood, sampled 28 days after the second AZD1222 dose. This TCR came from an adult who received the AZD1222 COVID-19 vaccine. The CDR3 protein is CASSQGLGANGNQPQHF. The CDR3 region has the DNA TGCGCCAGCAGCCAAGGGTTAGGGGCGAACGGCAATCAGCCCCAGCATTTT.